Listed below are T cell receptor beta chains from one sample, sequenced in a study of cytomegalovirus exposure and HLA in healthy donors. The assay was immunoSEQ multiplex PCR, and TCRdb's table has in-frame clones only and misses some. The sample carries fewer than 200,000 clones, roughly 86% recorded once. Sequenced: PBMCs. These receptors were taken from a man in his forties in good health and CMV-seropositive. CDR3s include the opening cysteine and the closing phenylalanine or tryptophan. The D gene is left open where the match is weak. Part of the rows lack a size; the others show once, few, many or a class for expanded clones.

TRBJ1-1 TRBV6-6 . . TGTGCCAGCAGTTTTCGGGCTGAAGCTTTCTTT CASSFRAEAFF
TRBJ1-4 TRBV7-9 TRBD1 . TGTGCCAGCAGCTTAGGGCAGGGGGAAGAAAAACTGTTTTTT CASSLGQGEEKLFF
TRBJ2-1 TRBV5-4 TRBD2 few TGTGCCAGCAGCTTGGTACCGGGACTAGAGATAGATGAGCAGTTCTTC CASSLVPGLEIDEQFF
TRBJ1-3 TRBV10-3 . few TGTGCCACTGATGACAGCAGCTCTGGAAACACCATATATTTT CATDDSSSGNTIYF
TRBJ1-1 TRBV9 TRBD1 . TGTGCCAGCAGCGTAGAGGGACAGGGTGGCACTGAAGCTTTCTTT CASSVEGQGGTEAFF
TRBJ2-1 TRBV12-5 TRBD2 . TGTGCTAGTGGTCCTGGGACTAGCCAGCCTTCCGAACAGTTCTTC CASGPGTSQPSEQFF
TRBJ2-5 TRBV6-1 TRBD2 . TGTGCCAGCAGTGAAGCGGAGCTAGCGGGAGGATGGACCCAGTACTTC CASSEAELAGGWTQYF
TRBJ2-7 TRBV19 TRBD1 . TGTGCCAGTTCCCGGGACAGTTCCGCCTACGAGCAGTACTTC CASSRDSSAYEQYF
TRBJ1-1 TRBV2 TRBD1 . TGTGCCAGCAGGAAGACAGGGGGGAGGGACACTGAAGCTTTCTTT CASRKTGGRDTEAFF
TRBJ2-5 TRBV2 TRBD2 . TGTGCCAGTCGGGAGGTCGGAGAGACCCAGTACTTC CASREVGETQYF
TRBJ2-3 TRBV7-9 . . TGTGCCAGCAGCTCGTCGGGTACGCAGTATTTT CASSSSGTQYF
TRBJ2-1 TRBV5-1 TRBD2 . TGCGCCAGCAGCTTACTAGCGGGAGGGCCGAATGAGCAGTTCTTC CASSLLAGGPNEQFF
TRBJ2-5 TRBV5-4 . . TGTGCCAGCAGCTTTGACGGGACTTATGAAGAGACCCAGTACTTC CASSFDGTYEETQYF
TRBJ2-4 TRBV19 TRBD2 . TGTGCCAGCAGGGGACTAGCGGGAGGGCGGAACATTCAGTACTTC CASRGLAGGRNIQYF
TRBJ2-3 TRBV6-1 . . TGTGCCAGCAGCTCAGGGTACGGCACAGATACGCAGTATTTT CASSSGYGTDTQYF
TRBJ1-1 TRBV7-3 . . TGTGCCAGCAGCTGGGTGTGGGGGGGGAACACTGAAGCTTTCTTT CASSWVWGGNTEAFF
TRBJ2-7 TRBV2 . once TGTGCCAGCAGTGCCCTACTACTAACTGGCTACGAGCAGTACTTC CASSALLLTGYEQYF
TRBJ2-2 TRBV11-3 TRBD2 . TGTGCCAGCAGCTTAGGGGGACTAGCCGACTCCTACACCGGGGAGCTGTTTTTT CASSLGGLADSYTGELFF
TRBJ2-7 TRBV9 . . TGTGCCAGCAGCGTAGGGCAGAGCGACTACGAGCAGTACTTC CASSVGQSDYEQYF
TRBJ1-5 TRBV15 . . TGTGCCACCAGCAGCCGGGACCCAGCGGGGCCCCAGCATTTT CATSSRDPAGPQHF
TRBJ1-2 TRBV5-4 TRBD1 . TGTGCCAGCAGCTTGGGGGGACAGGGGGCCTATGGCTACACCTTC CASSLGGQGAYGYTF
TRBJ2-7 TRBV5-1 TRBD2 . TGCGCCAGCAGACCCGGGACTAGCGGGAGCGACGAGCAGTACTTC CASRPGTSGSDEQYF
TRBJ1-4 TRBV4-1 . . TGCGCCAGCAGCCAATTTTTAAATCATCCGAGGAAGGAAAAACTGTTTTTT CASSQFLNHPRKEKLFF
TRBJ2-1 TRBV19 TRBD2 . TGTGCCAGTACCCAACTAGCGGGAGCTTCCAATGAGCAGTTCTTC CASTQLAGASNEQFF
TRBJ2-1 TRBV15 TRBD2 . TGTGCCACCAGCAATAGCGGGGGGCCCCCCCACAATGAGCAGTTCTTC CATSNSGGPPHNEQFF
TRBJ2-5 TRBV6-5 . . TGTGCCTCCGCGATGGACAGAAGGGAGACCCAGTACTTC CASAMDRRETQYF
TRBJ1-1 TRBV10-3 . once TGTGCCATCAGTGAGTCGTCAACTCGGTCGAGGGCCGCCCTACGGAACACTGAAGCTTTCTTT CAISESSTRSRAALRNTEAFF
TRBJ1-3 TRBV27 . once TGTGCCAGCAGTTTCCGACCTCCTATAGAGGAAAACACCATATATTTT CASSFRPPIEENTIYF
TRBJ1-4 TRBV5-1 . . TGCGCCAGCAGCTTGGGAGATACTAATGAAAAACTGTTTTTT CASSLGDTNEKLFF
TRBJ2-5 TRBV4-3 . . TGCGCCAGCAGCCAAGATTGGGCAGAACAAGAGACCCAGTACTTC CASSQDWAEQETQYF
TRBJ2-7 TRBV6-5 . . TGTGCCAGCAGTTTAGCAGGGGCGGGCTACGAGCAGTACTTC CASSLAGAGYEQYF
TRBJ2-3 TRBV7-9 TRBD2 . TGTGCCAGCAGCCAAGAAGCACTAGCGGGAGGTAGCACAGATACGCAGTATTTT CASSQEALAGGSTDTQYF
TRBJ2-1 TRBV2 . . TGTGCCAGCAGTCCCCGCAATGAGCAGTTCTTC CASSPRNEQFF
TRBJ2-5 TRBV5-6 TRBD2 . TGTGCCAGCAGCCCGGGGGTAGCGGGGGGCCAAGAGACCCAGTACTTC CASSPGVAGGQETQYF
TRBJ1-1 TRBV4-2 . . TGTGCCAGCAGCCAAGATCGGGGGAACACTGAAGCTTTCTTT CASSQDRGNTEAFF
TRBJ2-3 TRBV18 TRBD1 . TGTGCCAGCTCACGGGACAGGGGGATGGATACGCAGTATTTT CASSRDRGMDTQYF
TRBJ2-5 TRBV5-6 . . TGTGCCAGCAGCTATGGACATTTACGCGACGAGACCCAGTACTTC CASSYGHLRDETQYF
TRBJ2-5 TRBV7-9 . . TGTGCCAGCAGCTTAGTGGAGGAGACCCAGTACTTC CASSLVEETQYF
TRBJ2-1 TRBV2 TRBD1 . TGTGCCAGCAGTGAAGGAGAGGGGGCATACAATGAGCAGTTCTTC CASSEGEGAYNEQFF
TRBJ1-4 TRBV6-1 TRBD1 few TGTGCCAGCAGTGAACCGAGGGGGCGCGGTGAAAAACTGTTTTTT CASSEPRGRGEKLFF
TRBJ2-2 TRBV6-5 . . TGTGCCAGCCTTTCCCTAGGGGGGACAGCCGGGGAGCTGTTTTTT CASLSLGGTAGELFF
TRBJ1-5 TRBV4-1 TRBD1 . TGCGCCAGCAGCCCCCCTGGGACAGGGCCTTATCAGCCCCAGCATTTT CASSPPGTGPYQPQHF
TRBJ2-1 TRBV11-2 TRBD2 . TGTGCCAGCAGCTTAGAGGGACTAGCGGGAGGGGTCTACAATGAGCAGTTCTTC CASSLEGLAGGVYNEQFF
TRBJ2-2 TRBV7-9 . . TGTGCCAGCACGGAAGGGGTGCATGTCGGGGAGCTGTTTTTT CASTEGVHVGELFF
TRBJ1-1 TRBV19 TRBD1 . TGTGCCAGTAGTGGGGACAGAGTGAACACTGAAGCTTTCTTT CASSGDRVNTEAFF
TRBJ1-5 TRBV6-6 TRBD1 . TGTGCCAGCAGTTACGGGCCAGGGGGCTATCAGCCCCAGCATTTT CASSYGPGGYQPQHF
TRBJ2-1 TRBV9 TRBD2 . TGTGCCAGCAGCCTTAGCGGGAGAGACTACAATGAGCAGTTCTTC CASSLSGRDYNEQFF
TRBJ2-7 TRBV9 TRBD1 . TGTGCCAGCAGCCCAGGGACAGGTCATAGCTCCTACGAGCAGTACTTC CASSPGTGHSSYEQYF
TRBJ2-7 TRBV27 TRBD2 . TGTGCCAGCAGTTTGTCTAGCGGCAGCTCCTACGAGCAGTACTTC CASSLSSGSSYEQYF
TRBJ2-7 TRBV19 . . TGTGCCAGTAGCCCCCTGGGGGGCGAGCAGTACTTC CASSPLGGEQYF